This is a list of T cell receptor beta chains from one sample in a study of cytomegalovirus exposure and HLA in healthy donors. The assay was immunoSEQ multiplex PCR, and TCRdb's table has in-frame clones only and misses some. The sample contains 40,000 or so clones, 90% to 95% of which appear only once. Sequencing input: PBMCs. The receptors come from a woman under 30 in good health and CMV-seronegative. Each CDR3 is given with its conserved first and last residue. D genes are given only for firm matches. The size of a clone is reported for some rows only, either as once, few or many, or as a class for expanded clones.

TRBJ1-1 . TRBV7-9 13 . TGTTCCAGCAGCTTACCGGGGAACACTGAAGCTTTCTTT CSSSLPGNTEAFF
TRBJ1-2 . TRBV30 15 . TGTGCCTGGAGTGGGGGGAGGAACAACAACTATGGCTACACCTTC CAWSGGRNNNYGYTF
TRBJ1-3 . TRBV5-1 16 . TGCGCCAGCAGCTTGGAACAGGTTTACTCTGGAAACACCATATATTTT CASSLEQVYSGNTIYF
TRBJ1-3 TRBD1 TRBV7-9 18 . TGTGCCAGCAGCCCATTGGCCGGGACAGGGAAACCTGGAAACACCATATATTTT CASSPLAGTGKPGNTIYF
TRBJ2-4 TRBD2 TRBV7-9 13 . TGTTCCAGCAGCTGGACTAGCGAAAACATTCAGTACTTC CSSSWTSENIQYF
TRBJ1-5 . TRBV10-1 17 . TGCGCCAGCAGTGAGTCGGTTAGCGAGCCTTACAATCAGCCCCAGCATTTT CASSESVSEPYNQPQHF
TRBJ1-6 . TRBV6-1 14 . TGTGCCAGCAGTCGACAGCTTCATAATTCACCCCTCCACTTT CASSRQLHNSPLHF
TRBJ2-3 TRBD2 TRBV4-2 16 . TGTGCCAGCAGCCAAGAGAGGGTAGCGGGAGCAGATACGCAGTATTTT CASSQERVAGADTQYF
TRBJ1-2 TRBD1 TRBV28 14 . TGTGCCAGCACGGGACAGGGGGAAAGCTATGGCTACACCTTC CASTGQGESYGYTF
TRBJ1-5 . TRBV4-2 14 . TGTGCCAGCAGCCAATTACAGGGAAGTCAGCCCCAGCATTTT CASSQLQGSQPQHF
TRBJ2-5 . TRBV7-9 14 . TGTGCCAGCAGCTTTGGGGCCTTAAGAGAGACCCAGTACTTC CASSFGALRETQYF
TRBJ2-7 TRBD2 TRBV29-1 12 . TGCAGCGTTGGGGACTATCTAAACGAGCAGTACTTC CSVGDYLNEQYF
TRBJ2-3 TRBD2 TRBV19 16 . TGTGCCAGTAGTTCACGACTAGCGGATACCACAGATACGCAGTATTTT CASSSRLADTTDTQYF
TRBJ1-2 . TRBV5-1 15 . TGCGCCAGCAGCTTTGGGCCAGGGCGGAGTAGTGGCTACACCTTC CASSFGPGRSSGYTF
TRBJ1-5 TRBD1 TRBV7-2 19 . TGTGCCAGCAGCTTAAATCTGGCAGGGGGCGCTTTTGAGGATCAGCCCCAGCATTTT CASSLNLAGGAFEDQPQHF
TRBJ2-3 TRBD2 TRBV30 17 . TGTGCCTGGAGTGGAGGTCTCGGACTAGCGGGAGCCGATACGCAGTATTTT CAWSGGLGLAGADTQYF
TRBJ1-5 . TRBV27 14 . TGTGCCAGCAGTCCGGACAGAGGCAATCAGCCCCAGCATTTT CASSPDRGNQPQHF
TRBJ1-5 TRBD1 TRBV6-1 15 . TGTGCCAGCAGTGAAAGGGGCAGGGGGCAACAGCCCCAGCATTTT CASSERGRGQQPQHF
TRBJ1-6 TRBD1 TRBV5-4 16 . TGTGCCAGCACCCCCAGTTCCGGGACAGGGGTTTCACCCCTCCACTTT CASTPSSGTGVSPLHF
TRBJ1-5 . TRBV4-3 15 . TGCGCCAGCAGCCAAGAACACCGGGAGGACCAGCCCCAGCATTTT CASSQEHREDQPQHF
TRBJ2-4 TRBD1 TRBV10-3 13 . TGTGCCATCAGTCCCGGGACAGAAAACATTCAGTACTTC CAISPGTENIQYF
TRBJ2-5 . TRBV11-2 18 . TGTGCCAGCAGCTTAGGCTTTGAGACTTTCAGGGCACAAGAGACCCAGTACTTC CASSLGFETFRAQETQYF
TRBJ2-7 . TRBV5-1 13 . TGCGCCAGCAACGTTTCGTACAGCTACGAGCAGTACTTC CASNVSYSYEQYF
TRBJ2-7 TRBD2 TRBV11-2 14 . TGTGCCAGCAGCTTGGCTAGCGGGAGGAACGAGCAGTACTTC CASSLASGRNEQYF
TRBJ2-7 . TRBV5-6 14 . TGTGCCAGCACCCTCGGAGGGGCTTCCTACGAGCAGTACTTC CASTLGGASYEQYF
TRBJ2-5 TRBD2 TRBV5-1 15 . TGCGCCAGCAGCTCCGAACTAGCGGTCCAAGAGACCCAGTACTTC CASSSELAVQETQYF
TRBJ1-2 . TRBV7-9 16 . TGTTCCAGCAGCTCGATAACGGGTCCTCCTAACTATGGCTACACCTTC CSSSSITGPPNYGYTF
TRBJ2-7 . TRBV7-3 14 . TGTGCCAGCAGCCCACAACCTCTCTCCTACGAGCAGTACTTC CASSPQPLSYEQYF
TRBJ2-7 TRBD1 TRBV10-3 13 . TGTGCCATCAGTCGGGGACAGGGCTACGAGCAGTACTTC CAISRGQGYEQYF
TRBJ1-1 TRBD1 TRBV28 14 . TGTGCCAGCAGTACCGGGACAGCGATACAAGGGGCTTTCTTT CASSTGTAIQGAFF
TRBJ2-7 TRBD1 TRBV5-1 14 . TGCGCCAGCAGCTTGGGCGCAGGGGGCCACGAGCAGTACTTC CASSLGAGGHEQYF
TRBJ1-1 . TRBV28 13 . TGTGCCAGCGGGGGGGAGGAGGACACTGAAGCTTTCTTT CASGGEEDTEAFF
TRBJ2-1 TRBD2 TRBV5-1 17 . TGCGCCAGCAGCCCCGGGACTAGCGGGAGGGCCTACAATGAGCAGTTCTTC CASSPGTSGRAYNEQFF
TRBJ2-7 TRBD2 TRBV7-2 14 . TGTGCCAGCAGCTTTGAGCGGGACGCCTACGAGCAGTACTTC CASSFERDAYEQYF
TRBJ2-1 TRBD2 TRBV5-1 16 . TGCGCCAGCAGCTTGGGAACTAGCGGGAGATACAATGAGCAGTTCTTC CASSLGTSGRYNEQFF
TRBJ2-3 TRBD2 TRBV30 13 . TGTGCCTGGAGTGATAACGCGGGAGGTACGCAGTATTTT CAWSDNAGGTQYF
TRBJ2-1 . TRBV6-4 15 . TGTGCCAGCAGTGACTCTAGCGGCTCCTACAATGAGCAGTTCTTC CASSDSSGSYNEQFF
TRBJ1-2 . TRBV6-1 13 once TGTGCCAGCAGTGGTCACGGAGACTATGGCTACACCTTC CASSGHGDYGYTF
TRBJ2-3 . TRBV5-1 15 few TGCGCCAGCAGCTTGGATGCAACCGAGACAGATACGCAGTATTTT CASSLDATETDTQYF
TRBJ2-3 TRBD2 TRBV27 14 few TGTGCCAGCTCACTAGCGGATAGCACAGATACGCAGTATTTT CASSLADSTDTQYF
TRBJ2-3 TRBD2 TRBV10-1 16 . TGCGCCAGCAGTGAGTCCACTAGCGGGGCTACAGATACGCAGTATTTT CASSESTSGATDTQYF
TRBJ1-4 TRBD1 TRBV11-2 17 . TGTGCCAGCAGCTTACGGGACAGATCAGCAACTAATGAAAAACTGTTTTTT CASSLRDRSATNEKLFF
TRBJ2-1 TRBD1 TRBV7-2 14 . TGTGCCAGCAGCTTACCAGGGGGCTCAGGGGAGCAGTTCTTC CASSLPGGSGEQFF
TRBJ1-5 . TRBV4-1 17 once TGCGCCAGCAGCCAAGGGATGAGGTTATATAGCAATCAGCCCCAGCATTTT CASSQGMRLYSNQPQHF
TRBJ2-3 TRBD2 TRBV5-1 18 . TGCGCCAGCAGCCTTCAACCGATGACTAGCGGTAGCACAGATACGCAGTATTTT CASSLQPMTSGSTDTQYF
TRBJ2-7 TRBD2 TRBV10-2 16 . TGCGCCACCGAAAAGCCTAGCGGGACCTTCTCCTACGAGCAGTACTTC CATEKPSGTFSYEQYF
TRBJ2-1 TRBD2 TRBV28 14 . TGTGCCAGCTTCAGCGGGAGAGGCTACAATGAGCAGTTCTTC CASFSGRGYNEQFF
TRBJ2-7 TRBD2 TRBV5-8 16 . TGTGCCAGCAGCTGGACCCCGGGCGGGAGGTTCTACGAGCAGTACTTC CASSWTPGGRFYEQYF
TRBJ2-7 . TRBV29-1 16 . TGCAGCGTCCGGGGTTTGGACAGCATCTCTCCCTACGAGCAGTACTTC CSVRGLDSISPYEQYF